This is a list of T cell receptor beta chains from one sample in a study of cytomegalovirus exposure and HLA in healthy donors. Sequenced by immunoSEQ multiplex PCR; TCRdb stores in-frame clones only, minus some. The data show around 97,000 clones, with roughly 70% seen just once and 2.5% to 4% held by the top ten. The source material was PBMCs. These receptors were collected from a woman aged 50 to 60 in good health and CMV-seronegative. Both conserved end residues are part of each CDR3.

len: 14
v_gene: TRBV5-1
CDR3aa: CASSSQGAYEKLFF

len: 14
v_gene: TRBV12-5
CDR3aa: CASGRQFIIYEQYF

len: 15
v_gene: TRBV7-9
CDR3aa: CASSSGAGGLNEQFF

len: 14
v_gene: TRBV19
CDR3aa: CASSSDRVSQPQHF

len: 12
v_gene: TRBV29-1
CDR3aa: CSVDGGNYEQYF

len: 15
v_gene: TRBV6-5
CDR3aa: CASSYQAGGEETQYF

len: 16
v_gene: TRBV5-1
CDR3aa: CASSLGSSGMDETQYF

len: 16
v_gene: TRBV27
CDR3aa: CASSLLTSGSIDEQFF

len: 16
v_gene: TRBV5-1
CDR3aa: CASSLGPGQGVGGYTF

len: 13
v_gene: TRBV28
CDR3aa: CASSFQNRGEQYF

len: 15
v_gene: TRBV6-1
CDR3aa: CASSEWTSTTGELFF

len: 16
v_gene: TRBV19
CDR3aa: CASSIRSGGPQETQYF

len: 15
v_gene: TRBV19
CDR3aa: CASSETVRSSYEQYF

len: 16
v_gene: TRBV5-1
CDR3aa: CASSLAGTGVYNEQFF

len: 13
v_gene: TRBV19
CDR3aa: CASTPDTLQPQHF

len: 19
v_gene: TRBV5-1
CDR3aa: CASSTGTSGGVSSYNEQFF

len: 15
v_gene: TRBV6-1
CDR3aa: CASGRAGTGDQPQHF

len: 14
v_gene: TRBV7-9
CDR3aa: CASSTQNMNTEAFF

len: 14
v_gene: TRBV27
CDR3aa: CASRQAGGPGELFF

len: 13
v_gene: TRBV30
CDR3aa: CAWSTTGATEAFF

len: 13
v_gene: TRBV29-1
CDR3aa: CSVVIVTGYEQYF

len: 13
v_gene: TRBV11-2
CDR3aa: CASSLYGHTEAFF

len: 14
v_gene: TRBV18
CDR3aa: CASSGIAGEETQYF

len: 12
v_gene: TRBV27
CDR3aa: CASSLTNNEQFF

len: 15
v_gene: TRBV7-9
CDR3aa: CASSSTSGAAYEQYF

len: 15
v_gene: TRBV7-3
CDR3aa: CASSPVGGGTGELFF

len: 13
v_gene: TRBV6-6
CDR3aa: CASSLEVNYGYTF

len: 15
v_gene: TRBV11-2
CDR3aa: CASSTTGTSGYEQYF

len: 15
v_gene: TRBV6-1
CDR3aa: CASSEGGRAPYEQYF

len: 19
v_gene: TRBV2
CDR3aa: CASGPPGQGVPYSNQPQHF

len: 12
v_gene: TRBV6-1
CDR3aa: CASSVVYNEQFF

len: 12
v_gene: TRBV7-9
CDR3aa: CASSQQGDEQFF

len: 14
v_gene: TRBV6-5
CDR3aa: CASSYGGGDNEQFF

len: 15
v_gene: TRBV11-2
CDR3aa: CASSRTKGVGETQYF

len: 15
v_gene: TRBV6-6
CDR3aa: CASTGGTGSADTQYF

len: 16
v_gene: TRBV18
CDR3aa: CASSPLRGTSNNEQFF

len: 14
v_gene: TRBV7-6
CDR3aa: CASSSTGYYNEQFF

len: 16
v_gene: TRBV19
CDR3aa: CASSIGGGSDNQPQHF

len: 16
v_gene: TRBV7-8
CDR3aa: CASSMGLAGVGYEQYF

len: 14
v_gene: TRBV29-1
CDR3aa: CSVVLPGSTGTQYF